The rows below give T cell receptor beta chains drawn from one sample of a study of blood T cell repertoires in COVID-19. Sequencing was performed with immunoSEQ multiplex PCR; in TCRdb, only in-frame clones are kept and a portion is missing. Of under 200,000 clones in the sample, around nine tenths were seen once. Sample: peripheral blood. The receptors here all came from a man in his fifties or sixties with COVID-19, enrolled during active disease. Both conserved end residues are part of each CDR3. The order of the fields is J gene, clone size, V gene, D gene, CDR3 DNA, CDR3 protein. A D gene is named only where the DNA matches it firmly. A clone size is listed for some rows: how often the clone was seen (once, few, many), or a class if it is expanded.

J gene: TRBJ1-1; clone size: NA; V gene: TRBV6-5; D gene: NA; CDR3 DNA: TGTGCCAGCATCATTCCTAGCACCCGCCGAGCTTTCTTT; CDR3 protein: CASIIPSTRRAFF
J gene: TRBJ2-1; clone size: NA; V gene: TRBV21-1; D gene: NA; CDR3 DNA: TGTGCCGCGCCCGGCCCTAGCGGGGGGGCCTACAATGAGCAGTTCTTC; CDR3 protein: CAAPGPSGGAYNEQFF
J gene: TRBJ2-1; clone size: NA; V gene: TRBV24-1; D gene: TRBD2; CDR3 DNA: TGTGCCACCAGTGATTTAGGTGGCGGGAGGCGGGACAATGAGCAGTTCTTC; CDR3 protein: CATSDLGGGRRDNEQFF
J gene: TRBJ1-1; clone size: NA; V gene: TRBV7-2; D gene: TRBD1; CDR3 DNA: TGTGCCAGCAGCTTAAGTGTCATCAGGGGGAGCACTGAAGCTTTCTTT; CDR3 protein: CASSLSVIRGSTEAFF
J gene: TRBJ2-3; clone size: NA; V gene: TRBV27; D gene: TRBD2; CDR3 DNA: TGTGCCAGCAGTTCCGGGAGGGGTGAGCCTAGCACAGATACGCAGTATTTT; CDR3 protein: CASSSGRGEPSTDTQYF
J gene: TRBJ2-1; clone size: NA; V gene: TRBV7-9; D gene: NA; CDR3 DNA: TGTGCCAGCAGCTTAGGCGGGGATTACAATGAGCAGTTCTTC; CDR3 protein: CASSLGGDYNEQFF
J gene: TRBJ2-5; clone size: NA; V gene: TRBV2; D gene: NA; CDR3 DNA: TGTGCCAGCAGTGGAGACCCCGGGGAAGAGACCCAGTACTTC; CDR3 protein: CASSGDPGEETQYF
J gene: TRBJ2-5; clone size: NA; V gene: TRBV9; D gene: NA; CDR3 DNA: TGTGCCAGCAACACAGGGAATCAAGAGACCCAGTACTTC; CDR3 protein: CASNTGNQETQYF
J gene: TRBJ1-5; clone size: NA; V gene: TRBV6-2/TRBV6-3; D gene: NA; CDR3 DNA: TGTGCCAGCAGCCAAATAAATAGCAATCAGCCCCAGCATTTT; CDR3 protein: CASSQINSNQPQHF
J gene: TRBJ1-1; clone size: NA; V gene: TRBV18; D gene: TRBD1; CDR3 DNA: TGTGCCAGCTCACCATCTGGACAGGGTGAGGCTTTCTTT; CDR3 protein: CASSPSGQGEAFF
J gene: TRBJ1-5; clone size: NA; V gene: TRBV7-2; D gene: NA; CDR3 DNA: TGTGCCAGCAGCTTAGCGTACGCAGGGCGGCCCCAGCATTTT; CDR3 protein: CASSLAYAGRPQHF
J gene: TRBJ2-7; clone size: NA; V gene: TRBV30; D gene: NA; CDR3 DNA: TGTGCCTTACGGACTGCGGTCCTCTCCTACGAGCAGTACTTC; CDR3 protein: CALRTAVLSYEQYF
J gene: TRBJ2-7; clone size: NA; V gene: TRBV27; D gene: NA; CDR3 DNA: TGTGCCAGCAGCCATACAGGGACCTACGAGCAGTACTTC; CDR3 protein: CASSHTGTYEQYF
J gene: TRBJ1-6; clone size: once; V gene: TRBV7-2; D gene: NA; CDR3 DNA: TGTGCCAGCAGCCCCACCAGGGGTCCACCCCTCCACTTT; CDR3 protein: CASSPTRGPPLHF
J gene: TRBJ2-7; clone size: NA; V gene: TRBV27; D gene: NA; CDR3 DNA: TGTGCCAGCAGGGCCCGAGGGTACGAGCAGTACTTC; CDR3 protein: CASRARGYEQYF
J gene: TRBJ2-4; clone size: many; V gene: TRBV19; D gene: NA; CDR3 DNA: TGTGCCAGCGCGGACAGGGCGGGGGACATTCAGTACTTC; CDR3 protein: CASADRAGDIQYF
J gene: TRBJ1-4; clone size: NA; V gene: TRBV5-1; D gene: NA; CDR3 DNA: TGCGCCAGCAGCGAGGGAGGGACTAATGAAAAACTGTTTTTT; CDR3 protein: CASSEGGTNEKLFF
J gene: TRBJ1-3; clone size: NA; V gene: TRBV2; D gene: NA; CDR3 DNA: TGTGCCAGTCAACAGGCCGGAGGAAACACCATATATTTT; CDR3 protein: CASQQAGGNTIYF
J gene: TRBJ2-7; clone size: NA; V gene: TRBV24-1; D gene: TRBD1; CDR3 DNA: TGTGCCACCGACGGACAGGGGCCATACGAGCAGTACTTC; CDR3 protein: CATDGQGPYEQYF
J gene: TRBJ1-2; clone size: NA; V gene: TRBV27; D gene: TRBD1; CDR3 DNA: TGTGCCAGCAGTGCCCCCGGGACAGGGGCGTTAACTGGCTACACCTTC; CDR3 protein: CASSAPGTGALTGYTF
J gene: TRBJ2-1; clone size: NA; V gene: TRBV5-4; D gene: TRBD2; CDR3 DNA: TGTGCCAGCAGCTTGGTTTCTAGCGGGATCTCCTACAATGAGCAGTTCTTC; CDR3 protein: CASSLVSSGISYNEQFF
J gene: TRBJ2-3; clone size: NA; V gene: TRBV4-3; D gene: TRBD2; CDR3 DNA: TGCGCCAGCAGCCAAGATTCCGGGGGGGCTAGCACAGATACGCAGTATTTT; CDR3 protein: CASSQDSGGASTDTQYF
J gene: TRBJ1-1; clone size: NA; V gene: TRBV29-1; D gene: TRBD1; CDR3 DNA: TGCAGCGTAAGACAGGGCAACACTGAAGCTTTCTTT; CDR3 protein: CSVRQGNTEAFF
J gene: TRBJ1-4; clone size: NA; V gene: TRBV9; D gene: TRBD1; CDR3 DNA: TGTGCCAGCAGCGGGGGGGACAGAAAAAATGAAAAACTGTTTTTT; CDR3 protein: CASSGGDRKNEKLFF
J gene: TRBJ2-7; clone size: NA; V gene: TRBV28; D gene: NA; CDR3 DNA: TGTGCCAGCAGGCGCCAGGGGAACCCCTACGAGCAGTACTTC; CDR3 protein: CASRRQGNPYEQYF
J gene: TRBJ1-2; clone size: NA; V gene: TRBV29-1; D gene: TRBD1; CDR3 DNA: TGCAGCGTTGGAGACAGGGGCTATGGCTACACCTTC; CDR3 protein: CSVGDRGYGYTF
J gene: TRBJ1-4; clone size: once; V gene: TRBV7-9; D gene: NA; CDR3 DNA: TGTGCCAGCAGCTTAGCACAGCCAAATGAAAAACTGTTTTTT; CDR3 protein: CASSLAQPNEKLFF
J gene: TRBJ2-3; clone size: NA; V gene: TRBV7-9; D gene: TRBD2; CDR3 DNA: TGTGCCAGCCTAACTAGCGGGAGACCAGATACGCAGTATTTT; CDR3 protein: CASLTSGRPDTQYF
J gene: TRBJ2-3; clone size: NA; V gene: TRBV2; D gene: TRBD1; CDR3 DNA: TGTGCCAGCAGCCGGGACAGGGGACCAGATACGCAGTATTTT; CDR3 protein: CASSRDRGPDTQYF
J gene: TRBJ2-5; clone size: NA; V gene: TRBV12-3/TRBV12-4; D gene: NA; CDR3 DNA: TGTGCCAGCAGTTTGAGAGAGACCCAGTACTTC; CDR3 protein: CASSLRETQYF
J gene: TRBJ2-1; clone size: NA; V gene: TRBV19; D gene: NA; CDR3 DNA: TGTGCCAGTAGTATTGGGCAGTTCCCCTACAATGAGCAGTTCTTC; CDR3 protein: CASSIGQFPYNEQFF